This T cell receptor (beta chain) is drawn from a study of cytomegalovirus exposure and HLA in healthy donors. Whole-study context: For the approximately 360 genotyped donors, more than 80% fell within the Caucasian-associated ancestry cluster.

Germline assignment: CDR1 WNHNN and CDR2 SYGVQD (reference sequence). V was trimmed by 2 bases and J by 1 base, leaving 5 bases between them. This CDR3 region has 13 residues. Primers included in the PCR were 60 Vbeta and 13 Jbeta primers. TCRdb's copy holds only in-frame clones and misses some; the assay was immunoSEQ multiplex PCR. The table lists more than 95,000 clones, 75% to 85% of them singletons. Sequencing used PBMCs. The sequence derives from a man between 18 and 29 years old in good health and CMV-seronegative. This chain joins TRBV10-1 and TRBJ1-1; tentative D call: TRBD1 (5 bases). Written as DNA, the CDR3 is TGCGCCAGCAGTGAGACAGGGAACACTGAAGCTTTCTTT. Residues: CASSETGNTEAFF.